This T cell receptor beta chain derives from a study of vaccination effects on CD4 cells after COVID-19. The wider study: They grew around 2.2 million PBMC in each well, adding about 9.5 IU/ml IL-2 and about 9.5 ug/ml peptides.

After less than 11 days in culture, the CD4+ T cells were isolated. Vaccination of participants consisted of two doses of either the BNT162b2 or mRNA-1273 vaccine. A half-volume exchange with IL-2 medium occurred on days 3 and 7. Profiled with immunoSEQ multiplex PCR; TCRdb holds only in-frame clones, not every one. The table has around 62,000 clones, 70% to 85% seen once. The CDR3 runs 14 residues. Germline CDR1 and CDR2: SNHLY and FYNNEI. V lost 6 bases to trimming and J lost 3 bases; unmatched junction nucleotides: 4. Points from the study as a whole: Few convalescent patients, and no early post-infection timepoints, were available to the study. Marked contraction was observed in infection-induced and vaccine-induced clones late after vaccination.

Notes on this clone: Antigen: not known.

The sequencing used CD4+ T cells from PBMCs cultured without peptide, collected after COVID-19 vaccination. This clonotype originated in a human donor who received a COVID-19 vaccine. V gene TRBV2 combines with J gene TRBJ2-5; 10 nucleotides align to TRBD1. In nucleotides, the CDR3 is TGTGCCAGCAGCGGGGACAGGGGCGAAGAGACCCAGTACTTC. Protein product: CASSGDRGEETQYF. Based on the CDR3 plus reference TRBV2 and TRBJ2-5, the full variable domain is EPEVTQTPSHQVTQMGQEVILRCVPISNHLYFYWYRQILGQKVEFLVSFYNNEISEKSEIFDDQFSVERPDGSNFTLKIRSTKLEDSAMYFCASSGDRGEETQYFGPGTRLLVL.